The T cell receptor beta chain under discussion was sequenced for a study of blood T cell repertoires in COVID-19. TCRdb's table, derived via immunoSEQ multiplex PCR, lists solely in-frame clones and lacks some. The sample lists around 170,000 clones; 75% to 90% were seen once. The sample consisted of peripheral blood. The sequence came from an older woman with acute or convalescent COVID-19.

The DNA of the CDR3 is TGTGCCAGCAGCACACACCCTGCGGGGGAGGATACGCAGTATTTT. It encodes CASSTHPAGEDTQYF. The V call is TRBV7-9, the J call TRBJ2-3, with 7 bases lining up with TRBD2. Germline V gene lookup returns CDR1 SEHNR and CDR2 FQNEAQ (reference sequence). This CDR3 is built from 15 residues. Trimming cost V 5 bases and J 6 bases; bases outside gene matches: 11. The whole variable domain, filled in from reference TRBV7-9 and TRBJ2-3, reads DTGVSQNPRHKITKRGQNVTFRCDPISEHNRLYWYRQTLGQGPEFLTYFQNEAQLEKSRLLSDRFSAERPKGSFSTLEIQRTEQGDSAMYLCASSTHPAGEDTQYFGPGTRLTVL.